This T cell receptor beta chain was sequenced during a study of radiotherapy plus CTLA-4 blockade in lung cancer. A few counts support this clone. TCRdb's table, derived via immunoSEQ multiplex PCR, lists solely in-frame clones and lacks some. The table has fewer than 95,000 clones, about 83% seen once; the top ten hold around 0.8%. The CDR3 length is 16 residues. Between the trimmed V and J ends, which lost 9 bases and 0 bases, there was a span of 18 bases. Germline lookup yields CDR1 LNHDA and CDR2 SQIVND (reference sequence). Sequencing used peripheral blood, obtained from a patient treated with radiotherapy plus ipilimumab. This sequence joins TRBV19 and TRBJ2-4, with D possibly being TRBD2 (5 bases). The receptor's source is a human donor with non-small cell lung cancer who had stable disease on radiotherapy plus ipilimumab. The CDR3 DNA is TGTGCCAGGCCTACCGTCTCGGGATTAGCCAAAAACATTCAGTACTTC. This translates into CARPTVSGLAKNIQYF.